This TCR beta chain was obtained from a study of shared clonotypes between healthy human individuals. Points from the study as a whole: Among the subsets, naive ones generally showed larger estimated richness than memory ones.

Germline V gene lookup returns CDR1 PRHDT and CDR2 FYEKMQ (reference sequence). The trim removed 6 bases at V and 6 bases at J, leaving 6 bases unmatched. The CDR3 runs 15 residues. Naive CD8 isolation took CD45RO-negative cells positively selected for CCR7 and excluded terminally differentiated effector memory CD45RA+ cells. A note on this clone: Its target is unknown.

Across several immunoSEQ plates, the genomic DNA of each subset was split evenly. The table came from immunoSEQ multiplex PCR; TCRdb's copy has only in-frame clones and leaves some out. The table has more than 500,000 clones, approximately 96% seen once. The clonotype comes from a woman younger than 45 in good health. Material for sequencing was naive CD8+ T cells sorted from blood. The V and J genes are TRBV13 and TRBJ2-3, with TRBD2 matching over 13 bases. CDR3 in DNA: TGTGCCAGCAGAACACTAGCGGGAGGGCTGGATACGCAGTATTTT. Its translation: CASRTLAGGLDTQYF.